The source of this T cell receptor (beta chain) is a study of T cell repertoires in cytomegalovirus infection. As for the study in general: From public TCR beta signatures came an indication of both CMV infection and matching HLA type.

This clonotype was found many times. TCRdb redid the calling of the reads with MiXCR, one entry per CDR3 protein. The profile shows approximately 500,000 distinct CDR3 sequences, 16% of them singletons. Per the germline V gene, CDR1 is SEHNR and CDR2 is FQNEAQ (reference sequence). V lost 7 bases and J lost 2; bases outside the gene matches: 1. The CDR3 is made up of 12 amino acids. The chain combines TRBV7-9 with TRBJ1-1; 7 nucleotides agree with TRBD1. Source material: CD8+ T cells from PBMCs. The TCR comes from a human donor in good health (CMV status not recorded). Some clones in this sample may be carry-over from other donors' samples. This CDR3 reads CASNRGNTEAFF. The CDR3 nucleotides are TGTGCCAGCAACAGGGGTAACACTGAAGCTTTCTTT.